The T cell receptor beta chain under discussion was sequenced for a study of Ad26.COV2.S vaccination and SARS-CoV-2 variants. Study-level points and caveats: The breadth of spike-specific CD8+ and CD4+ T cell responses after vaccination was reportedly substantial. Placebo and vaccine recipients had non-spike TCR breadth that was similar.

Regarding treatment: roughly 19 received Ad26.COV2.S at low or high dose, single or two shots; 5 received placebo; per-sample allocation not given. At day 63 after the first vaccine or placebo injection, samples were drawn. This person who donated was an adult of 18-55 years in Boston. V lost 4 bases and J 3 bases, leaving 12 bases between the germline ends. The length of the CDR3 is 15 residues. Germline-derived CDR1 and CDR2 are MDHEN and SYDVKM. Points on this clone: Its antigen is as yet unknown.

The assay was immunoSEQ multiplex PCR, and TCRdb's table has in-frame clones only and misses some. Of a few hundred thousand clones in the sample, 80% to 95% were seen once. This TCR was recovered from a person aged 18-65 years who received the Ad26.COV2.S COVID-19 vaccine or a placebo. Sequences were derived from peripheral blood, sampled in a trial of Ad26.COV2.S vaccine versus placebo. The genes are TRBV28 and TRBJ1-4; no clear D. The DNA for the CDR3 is TGTGCCAGCAGTTCGCTTCGTGTAGCTAATGAAAAACTGTTTTTT. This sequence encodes CASSSLRVANEKLFF. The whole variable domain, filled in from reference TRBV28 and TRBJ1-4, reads DVKVTQSSRYLVKRTGEKVFLECVQDMDHENMFWYRQDPGLGLRLIYFSYDVKMKEKGDIPEGYSVSREKKERFSLILESASTNQTSMYLCASSSLRVANEKLFFGSGTQLSVL.